This is a list of T cell receptor beta chains from one sample in a study of cytomegalovirus exposure and HLA in healthy donors. Assay used: immunoSEQ multiplex PCR; TCRdb lists only in-frame clones, some missing. The data show about 210,000 clones, with over 75% seen just once and 9.5% to 13% held by the top ten. Specimen: PBMCs. These receptors were collected from a woman aged 45 to 65 in good health and CMV-seropositive. CDR3s include the opening cysteine and the closing phenylalanine or tryptophan. Fields, in order: V gene, J gene, D gene, CDR3 protein. A D gene is named only where the DNA matches it firmly.

>TRBV11-2|TRBJ2-7|TRBD1
CASSQQGARYEQYF
>TRBV11-2|TRBJ1-3|TRBD1
CASTRTGSGNTIYF
>TRBV7-2|TRBJ1-1|.
CASSLVSVNTEAFF
>TRBV5-1|TRBJ1-6|TRBD1
CASSPGQGEGSPLHF
>TRBV29-1|TRBJ2-5|.
CSGGREPQETQYF
>TRBV27|TRBJ2-7|TRBD2
CASSLSGVSYEQYF
>TRBV9|TRBJ2-3|.
CASSVGRMADTQYF
>TRBV14|.|TRBD2
CASSQDFLAGGRYEQYF
>TRBV18|TRBJ1-4|TRBD1
CASSQGQRGEKLFF
>TRBV20-1|TRBJ1-4|.
CSASGNEKLFF
>TRBV4-3|TRBJ1-1|.
CASSQDSGGTEAFF
>TRBV6-6|TRBJ1-1|TRBD1
CASSQTGDTEAFF
>TRBV25-1|TRBJ1-1|.
CASSESARGLLDTEAFF
>TRBV4-3|TRBJ2-3|.
CASSQDIAAGDTQYF
>TRBV25-1|TRBJ1-1|.
CASSEFSGNTEAFF
>TRBV5-1|TRBJ2-1|.
CASSPGPGDEQFF
>TRBV28|TRBJ1-2|TRBD1
CASSLGDRSVLYGYTF
>TRBV29-1|TRBJ2-7|TRBD2
CSVLLAGLPYEQYF
>TRBV7-2|TRBJ2-4|TRBD2
CASSPGGKNIQYF
>TRBV5-8|TRBJ1-2|.
CASSALSRSDGGYTF
>TRBV5-1|TRBJ2-7|.
CASSLQGGPYEQYF
>TRBV5-1|TRBJ2-1|.
CASSLESGAYNEQFF
>TRBV6-6|TRBJ1-6|.
CASSWGVSYNSPLHF
>TRBV11-2|TRBJ2-5|TRBD1
CASSGDRDGETQYF
>TRBV30|TRBJ2-7|.
CAWSVRGDEQYF
>TRBV5-1|TRBJ1-3|.
CASSLVTGSGNTIYF
>TRBV11-2|TRBJ2-7|TRBD1
CASSRQGPAYEQYF
>TRBV6-5|TRBJ1-4|.
CASSYSGVLNEKLFF
>TRBV5-1|TRBJ2-1|TRBD2
CASSLVASGGAGGEQFF
>TRBV29-1|TRBJ2-7|.
CSVEDPTVGEQYF